Following are 23 T cell receptor beta chains from one sample sequenced in a study of T cell changes during pregnancy in multiple sclerosis. Libraries were prepared by immunoSEQ multiplex PCR; TCRdb keeps only in-frame clonotypes and omits some of them. The sample contains about 38,000 clones, 94% of which appear only once. Sequenced material: CD4+ T cells from peripheral blood mononuclear cells, taken in the second trimester of pregnancy. Receptor source: a female donor with multiple sclerosis, enrolled in a pregnancy study.

The J gene is TRBJ1-4, the V gene TRBV2; D remains unclear. The V end was cut by 0 bases, the J end by 3 bases, with 8 bases between. The CDR3 runs to 15 residues. The germline gives CDR1 SNHLY, CDR2 FYNNEI. CDR3 amino acids: CASSEARSSNEKLFF. CDR3 in DNA: TGTGCCAGCAGTGAAGCACGCAGTTCTAATGAAAAACTGTTTTTT.

The chain has TRBV7-3 and TRBJ2-3, with a weak D call TRBD2 (5 bases). Trimming took off 2 bases at V and 4 bases at J, with 10 bases between the two ends. The CDR3 loop spans 14 amino acids. Germline V gene sequence: CDR1 SGHTA, CDR2 FQGTGA. The CDR3 region is CASSLFPGSDTQYF. The CDR3 nucleotides are TGTGCCAGCAGCTTATTCCCGGGATCAGATACGCAGTATTTT.

This chain uses TRBV6-1 with TRBJ2-1; tentative D call: TRBD2 (6 bases). The germline V gene encodes CDR1 MNHNS and CDR2 SASEGT. The CDR3 consists of 15 residues. Deletions cut 2 bases from V and 6 bases from J, with 14 bases between. The CDR3 spells CASSESGEKRNEQFF. The CDR3 nucleotides are TGTGCCAGCAGTGAATCGGGGGAGAAACGCAATGAGCAGTTCTTC.

V is TRBV7-8 and J is TRBJ1-5; 10 bases are a match to TRBD1. The germline V gene encodes CDR1 SGHVS and CDR2 FQNEAQ. This CDR3 comprises 18 residues. V gave up 4 bases and J gave up 0 bases; unmatched junction bases: 9. DNA of the CDR3: TGTGCCAGCAGCTCCCGGGACAGGGGTGGACATAGCAATCAGCCCCAGCATTTT. Its translation: CASSSRDRGGHSNQPQHF. Based on the CDR3 plus reference TRBV7-8 and TRBJ1-5, the full variable domain is GAGVSQSPRYKVAKRGQDVALRCDPISGHVSLFWYQQALGQGPEFLTYFQNEAQLDKSGLPSDRFFAERPEGSVSTLKIQRTQQEDSAVYLCASSSRDRGGHSNQPQHFGDGTRLSIL.

V is TRBV28 and J is TRBJ2-5; D perhaps matches TRBD1 (6 bases). The germline CDR1 and CDR2 sequences are MDHEN and SYDVKM. V gave up 5 bases and J gave up 2 bases, with 15 bases separating them. The CDR3 is 15 residues long. The CDR3 region has the DNA TGTGCCAGCAGTCCTGACAGGATCTCGCAAGAGACCCAGTACTTC. It specifies CASSPDRISQETQYF.

The chain recombines TRBV7-9 with TRBJ2-7; the D gene is possibly TRBD2 (5 bases). The CDR3 is 12 amino acids. The germline V and J ends were trimmed by 3 bases and 3 bases, with 6 bases remaining between them. The V gene's germline CDR1 is SEHNR and CDR2 FQNEAQ (reference sequence). In DNA form, the CDR3 reads TGTGCCAGCAGCTTTCGGGACTACGAGCAGTACTTC. Its protein product is CASSFRDYEQYF.

The rearrangement links TRBV10-2 to TRBJ1-5; 7 positions match TRBD1. The trim removed 6 bases at V and 0 bases at J, leaving 5 bases unmatched. The CDR3 runs to 15 residues. The germline CDR1 and CDR2 sequences are WSHSY and SAAADI. The CDR3, as DNA: TGCGCCAGCAGGCGACAGGGTAATAGCAATCAGCCCCAGCATTTT. Its protein is CASRRQGNSNQPQHF.

The V and J genes are TRBV6-4 and TRBJ2-3, with 12 nucleotides matching TRBD1. The CDR3 is 20 amino acids. CDR1 MRHNA and CDR2 SNTAGT come from the germline V gene. V trimming: 3 bases; J trimming: 5 bases; junction bases outside the gene matches: 18. For the CDR3, the DNA is TGTGCCAGCAGTGATGTGGGGGCAATGCCGGGACAGGGGGCAAGAGATACGCAGTATTTT. It encodes CASSDVGAMPGQGARDTQYF.

With regard to this clone: Different DNA sequences within this sample yield the same CDR3. The V and J genes are TRBV6-1 and TRBJ2-3, with D possibly TRBD1 on 6 matching bases. CDR3 length: 15 amino acids. Deletions cut 2 bases from V and 0 bases from J, with 9 bases between. The germline V gene has CDR1 MNHNS and CDR2 SASEGT. Written as DNA, the CDR3 is TGTGCCAGCAGTGAATCAGGGGCCAGCACAGATACGCAGTATTTT. It yields the protein CASSESGASTDTQYF.

This chain joins TRBV19 and TRBJ2-3; no reliable D call. Trimming removed 1 base at V and 1 base at J, with 12 bases between. Germline values: CDR1 LNHDA, CDR2 SQIVND (reference sequence). The CDR3 is 16 residues long. CDR3 bases: TGTGCCAGTAGTATAGGGCTAGGAGTAGGCACAGATACGCAGTATTTT. Amino acid sequence: CASSIGLGVGTDTQYF.

The chain joins TRBV7-9 to TRBJ2-5; 7 nucleotides match TRBD2. Germline assignment: CDR1 SEHNR and CDR2 FQNEAQ (reference sequence). Trimming took 2 bases from V and 5 from J; bases not matched to a gene: 8. The CDR3 loop spans 15 amino acids. The CDR3 bases are TGTGCCAGCAGCTTATTGAGGGAGGGACGGGAGACCCAGTACTTC. Encoded protein: CASSLLREGRETQYF.

The V and J genes are TRBV6-5 and TRBJ1-1; D is possibly TRBD1 (5 bases). This CDR3 contains 12 residues. Trimming shortened V by 6 bases and J by 4 bases, and 9 bases separated the two germline ends. Germline lookup yields CDR1 MNHEY and CDR2 SVGAGI. CDR3 DNA sequence: TGTGCCAGCAGCCGCGGGGGCACTGAAGCTTTCTTT. Amino acids: CASSRGGTEAFF.

The chain uses TRBV2 and TRBJ1-1; the D gene is possibly TRBD1 (6 bases). The CDR3 consists of 14 residues. The germline CDR1 and CDR2 sequences are SNHLY and FYNNEI. V lost 8 bases and J lost 5, with 18 bases in between. The CDR3 sequence: CASLRGGPQTEAFF. Here the CDR3 DNA reads TGTGCCAGCTTGAGGGGGGGGCCTCAAACTGAAGCTTTCTTT.

This chain connects TRBV18 to TRBJ1-4; D is perhaps TRBD1 (5 bases). Per germline, CDR1 KGHSH and CDR2 LQKENI. V lost 4 bases, J lost 5 bases, and 8 bases lay in between. The CDR3 has 13 residues. In DNA, the CDR3 is TGTGCCAGCTCACGACAGAGCAATGAAAAACTGTTTTTT. Translated: CASSRQSNEKLFF. Filled out from reference TRBV18 and TRBJ1-4, the complete variable domain reads NAGVMQNPRHLVRRRGQEARLRCSPMKGHSHVYWYRQLPEEGLKFMVYLQKENIIDESGMPKERFSAEFPKEGPSILRIQQVVRGDSAAYFCASSRQSNEKLFFGSGTQLSVL.

The chain uses TRBV7-2 and TRBJ2-3; 11 bases fit TRBD2. CDR1 SGHTA and CDR2 FQGNSA come from the germline V gene. This CDR3 has 18 residues. V trimming: 5 bases; J trimming: 3 bases; junction bases outside the gene matches: 13. The CDR3 DNA follows: TGTGCCAGCAGCCTATTAGCGGGAGGGCCTCAAGCGACAGATACGCAGTATTTT. This sequence encodes CASSLLAGGPQATDTQYF.

The chain combines TRBV11-1 with TRBJ1-1, with 7 nucleotides matching TRBD1. CDR1 and CDR2 from the germline V gene are SGHAT and FQDESV (reference sequence). The CDR3 length is 13 residues. Trimming removed 8 bases from V and 5 bases from J; junction bases left unmatched: 8. The CDR3 DNA sequence: TGTGCCAGCGGAGAAGGGGGCTATACTGAAGCTTTCTTT. Translated, it gives CASGEGGYTEAFF. Drawing the rest from reference TRBV11-1 and TRBJ1-1, the complete variable domain is EAEVAQSPRYKITEKSQAVAFWCDPISGHATLYWYRQILGQGPELLVQFQDESVVDDSQLPKDRFSAERLKGVDSTLKIQPAELGDSAMYLCASGEGGYTEAFFGQGTRLTVV.

This sequence joins TRBV5-4 and TRBJ1-1; the D is unclear. V lost 0 bases and J 2 bases, leaving 14 bases between the germline ends. Germline V gene data show CDR1 as SGHNT and CDR2 as YYREEE (reference sequence). CDR3 length equals 16 residues. The CDR3 protein is CASSLGPVSGNTEAFF. CDR3 sequence (DNA): TGTGCCAGCAGCTTGGGCCCAGTCTCAGGAAACACTGAAGCTTTCTTT.

This chain connects TRBV5-4 to TRBJ2-2, with TRBD2 matching 7 bases. Germline CDR1 reads SGHNT; CDR2 reads YYREEE (reference sequence). The CDR3 is 15 amino acids. V trimming: 4 bases; J trimming: 4 bases; junction bases outside the gene matches: 7. The CDR3 sequence: CASSPSGVATGELFF. The CDR3 DNA follows: TGTGCCAGCAGCCCCAGCGGGGTAGCCACCGGGGAGCTGTTTTTT. The full variable domain, with the rest looked up from reference TRBV5-4 and TRBJ2-2, is ETGVTQSPTHLIKTRGQQVTLRCSSQSGHNTVSWYQQALGQGPQFIFQYYREEENGRGNFPPRFSGLQFPNYSSELNVNALELDDSALYLCASSPSGVATGELFFGEGSRLTVL.

This clone occurred a few times. The chain couples TRBV27 to TRBJ2-2; D remains unclear. Germline-derived CDR1 and CDR2 are MNHEY and SMNVEV (reference sequence). The CDR3 has 14 residues. Trimming removed 2 bases at V and 2 bases at J, with 6 bases between. The DNA of the CDR3 is TGTGCCAGCAGTTTAGGTACTAACACCGGGGAGCTGTTTTTT. Translated, it gives CASSLGTNTGELFF.

The V call is TRBV7-9, the J call TRBJ2-1, with D tentatively TRBD2 (5 bases). V shed 3 bases and J shed 5 bases, with 17 bases lying between them. Germline V CDR1 and CDR2: SEHNR, FQNEAQ (reference sequence). This CDR3 comprises 16 residues. The CDR3 here is CASSFQRGTGDNEQFF. The DNA of the CDR3 is TGTGCCAGCAGCTTTCAACGGGGTACCGGGGACAATGAGCAGTTCTTC.

This rearrangement joins TRBV5-1 to TRBJ1-2; no firm D call. Germline CDR1 SGHRS, CDR2 YFSETQ. The CDR3 covers 13 residues. V lost 0 bases to trimming and J lost 9 bases, with 12 bases between them. The CDR3 DNA sequence: TGCGCCAGCAGCTTGGGCGGAGCCCTAAGCTACACCTTC. Encoded protein: CASSLGGALSYTF.

The chain combines TRBV7-8 with TRBJ2-6, with TRBD1 matching over 8 bases. CDR3 size: 18 residues. Germline values: CDR1 SGHVS, CDR2 FQNEAQ. The trim removed 3 bases at V and 0 bases at J, leaving 7 bases unmatched. The CDR3 DNA sequence: TGTGCCAGCAGCTTTGGGACAGGCATACCCTCTGGGGCCAACGTCCTGACTTTC. Translation: CASSFGTGIPSGANVLTF.

This chain links TRBV7-2 with TRBJ2-5; TRBD2 agrees at 12 bases. Germline lookup yields CDR1 SGHTA and CDR2 FQGNSA. V lost 1 base and J lost 2; bases outside the gene matches: 5. The CDR3 runs to 17 residues. The CDR3 region is CASSLVPTSGGQETQYF. CDR3 in DNA: TGTGCCAGCAGCTTAGTTCCGACTAGCGGGGGACAAGAGACCCAGTACTTC.